This TCR beta chain was recovered during a study of tumor-infiltrating T cells and Merkel cell polyomavirus (dated by TCRdb to 2016 to 2017). A note on the overall study: In Merkel cell carcinoma patients, the study examined CD8+ T cells specific for the Merkel cell polyomavirus KLL epitope. Patients presented at varying disease stages and were followed for a median of approximately 2.5 years, with a range of 1. Patients received varied, non-standardized therapies including chemotherapy, radiation and immunotherapies. In roughly 15 samples, KLL-tetramer-sorted cells taken from blood or tumor-infiltrating lymphocytes underwent TRB sequencing, as did 11 to 12 matched whole-tumor samples. Most whole-tumor samples were roughly 25-micron curls cut from formalin-fixed, paraffin-embedded tissue blocks. Across the study, one tumor sample was obtained as a frozen nodal tumor digest and one as a flash-frozen core biopsy of a metastasis.

For this clone: This receptor's antigen is unknown. Per-base quality was not reported, and no clone a single base away is much larger than it.

The germline V gene (reference sequence) provides CDR1 SGHAT and CDR2 FQDESV. V was cut back by 0 bases and J by 4 bases, leaving a gap of 15 bases between them. The CDR3 contains 16 residues, cysteine and phenylalanine counted. The entry retains the CDR3 DNA only, 48 bases that are in frame from base 1. All patients' tumors stained robustly positive for Merkel cell polyomavirus Large T antigen by immunohistochemistry. Eleven to twelve Merkel cell carcinoma patients with robust KLL-tetramer+ populations, above 0.04% of CD8+ T cells, in blood and/or cultured TIL were included. All patients were Caucasian, with a median age of approximately 60 years and a range of 50 to 77 years. Lymph node tumors were analyzed for patients with unknown primaries who presented with nodal disease, or when there was not enough primary tissue. General findings and caveats noted by the study authors: Because only a single viral epitope was studied, T cells directed against other Merkel cell polyomavirus epitopes were not captured. KLL-specific TRB repertoires were diverse and largely private, with only one public clonotype among some 400 unique sequences, shared by two patients. One limitation of the study is the small sample size (n of about 12 patients). A significant MCC-specific survival advantage (P = 0.0051) was associated with tumors having more unique KLL-specific clonotypes (about 5-110 vs 0-3). A higher fraction of KLL-specific T cells within tumors (roughly 1.7-20% versus about 0-0.15%) was associated with significantly better MCC-specific survival.

The protocol used for the library was the immunoSEQ multiplex PCR assay. Genomic DNA extraction, TRB sequencing and normalization were performed by Adaptive Biotechnologies (Seattle, WA). The published analysis was carried out like this. Clonality was computed as one minus Shannon entropy of productive TRB sequences normalized by log2 of unique productive sequences. KLL-specific clonotypes in tumors were identified by matching TCRbeta CDR3 amino acid sequences to those from the tetramer-sorted sample of each patient. Drawn from immuneACCESS, this table holds only the in-frame rearrangements with V and J called that TCRdb kept. Clones are partly lost; checked studies trace under half to an unresolved V gene and leave the rest unexplained. Clone size and the V and J calls come from that table; the DNA yielded D and trimming. The table for this sample lists about 25,000 clones; about 85% of them were counted only once. The biggest ten clones account for more than 2.5% of the sample.

Sequencing input: lymph node tissue. The clonotype originates from a man over 45 with Merkel cell carcinoma. Recombination joined TRBV11-1 with TRBJ1-1; D gene: possibly TRBD1, on 6 matching bases. The CDR3 loop reads CASSLAGGYRLTEAFF. The sequence in DNA is TGTGCCAGCAGCTTAGCTGGGGGCTATAGACTCACTGAAGCTTTCTTT. Outside the CDR3, residues come from the reference TRBV11-1 and TRBJ1-1 proteins, so the full variable domain is: EAEVAQSPRYKITEKSQAVAFWCDPISGHATLYWYRQILGQGPELLVQFQDESVVDDSQLPKDRFSAERLKGVDSTLKIQPAELGDSAMYLCASSLAGGYRLTEAFFGQGTRLTVV.